This T cell receptor (beta chain) was identified during a study of blood T cell repertoires in COVID-19. Turning to the study itself: The samples span acute and convalescent COVID-19 from the United States, Italy and Spain. Nucleic acid was either cDNA or gDNA, and it came from T cells, B-cell-depleted T cells, or PBMCs.

In the original workflow: Nucleated cell counts were estimated from reference gene primer amplification. TCRdb keeps only in-frame clones here, not all; method: immunoSEQ multiplex PCR. V and J calls and clone size are copied from that table; D and trimming were computed from the DNA. The table lists about 150,000 clones, 70% to 90% of them singletons. The junction had 7 bases not matched to a gene; V was cut back by 2 bases and J by 5 bases. The CDR3 length is 15 residues. Germline V gives CDR1 MNHEY, CDR2 SVGEGT. The sequence came from a human donor with acute or convalescent COVID-19. The donor label of this sample is uncertain. The chain carries TRBV6-2 or TRBV6-3 and TRBJ1-1, with TRBD1 matching 8 bases. Sequencing used peripheral blood. The CDR3: CASSYGGQAGTEAFF. Here the CDR3 DNA reads TGTGCCAGCAGTTACGGGGGACAGGCTGGGACTGAAGCTTTCTTT.